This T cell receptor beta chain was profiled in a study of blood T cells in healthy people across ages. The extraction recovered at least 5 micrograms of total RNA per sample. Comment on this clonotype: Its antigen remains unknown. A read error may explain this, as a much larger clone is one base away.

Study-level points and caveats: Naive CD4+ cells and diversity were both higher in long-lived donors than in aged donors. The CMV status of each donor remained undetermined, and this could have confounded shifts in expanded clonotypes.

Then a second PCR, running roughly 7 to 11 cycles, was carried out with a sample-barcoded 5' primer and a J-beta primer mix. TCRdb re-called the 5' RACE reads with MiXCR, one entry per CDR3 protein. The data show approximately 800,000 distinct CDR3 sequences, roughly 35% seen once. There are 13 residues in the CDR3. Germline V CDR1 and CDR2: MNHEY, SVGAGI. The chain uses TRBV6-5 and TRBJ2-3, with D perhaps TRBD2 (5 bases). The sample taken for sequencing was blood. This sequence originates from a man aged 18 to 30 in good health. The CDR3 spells CASTSGGTDTRYF. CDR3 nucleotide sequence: TGTGCCAGCACCTCCGGAGGCACAGATACGCGGTATTTT.